Described below is a single T cell receptor beta chain sequence and its context. Antigen: not known. This entry comes from a study of CD8+CD57+ T cells in acquired aplastic anemia. Overall study: Sorted CD4+ and CD8+ cells gave an average of around 3.3 ug of DNA. Regarding the study as a whole: About 29 shared CD8+ CDR3s appeared highly expressed within patients' immunodominant clones. Statistical testing detected no significant gap in CD8+ Simpson's diversity between patients and controls.

V gave up 4 bases and J gave up 7 bases, with 16 bases separating them. This CDR3 is 13 amino acids long. CDR1 DFQATT and CDR2 SNEGSKA come from the germline V gene (reference sequence). CDR3 and TCR beta VDJ profiling relied on a genomic DNA template. TCRdb called the reads again in MiXCR, with one record for every CDR3 protein. The data show roughly 180,000 distinct CDR3 sequences, 50% to 75% seen once. The sequence was collected from a human donor with severe aplastic anemia or a healthy control (not recorded which). What was sequenced was sorted CD4+, CD8+, or CD8+CD57+ T cells (not recorded which) from PBMCs. The V and J genes are TRBV20-1 and TRBJ1-1, with a weak D call TRBD1 (5 bases). CDR3 DNA: TGCAGTGCTAACACAGGAGACTACAATGAAGCTTTCTTT. Translation: CSANTGDYNEAFF.